The entry below describes one TCR beta chain. Its antigen has not been determined. Base qualities are not recorded, but no much larger clone differs from it by a single base. The CDR3 covers 15 residues, taking in both the cysteine and the phenylalanine. Only the CDR3 DNA is retained, 45 bases long and in frame from the first base. From the germline V gene, CDR1 is SGHRS and CDR2 is YFSETQ. The cohort consisted of more than 650 healthy bone marrow donors. At the time of sampling, every cohort member was nominally healthy, though immune exposures that went unrecorded were likely present. The donor tested CMV seropositive, placing the donor among the approximately 290 seropositive members of the cohort. Each donor provided a peripheral blood sample, and peripheral blood mononuclear cells were used for TCR beta sequencing. The Qiagen DNeasy Blood Extraction Kit was used to extract genomic DNA from the blood cell samples.

This sample stems from a study of cytomegalovirus exposure and HLA in healthy donors (dated by TCRdb to 2016 to 2017). Concerning the study at large: According to an earlier analysis of a few hundred of the donors, some 170 million T cells yielded some 120 million unique TCR beta sequences and about 300 Gb of sequence data. HLA typing covered class I and class II loci at four-digit resolution. Rather than using new phenotypic data, the later analysis identified candidate immune exposures from TCR beta sequences and from how often those sequences occurred across donors. About five DR-DQ haplotypes were treated as single units for association and clustering because of strong linkage in the cohort. The study aimed to test whether cataloging public T cell receptors could reveal signatures of past pathogen exposure. In a later genetic analysis, genome-wide SNP genotypes for about 65% of the roughly 670 donors were used, and that subset was treated as a discovery cohort. The T cell repertoires of 550 to 850 subjects were profiled by immunosequencing and related to cytomegalovirus serostatus. All discovery cohort repertoires had been generated using a single sequencing platform. An early release that covered more than 550 HLA-typed donors contained about 300 gigabases of sequencing data and 65 million to 100 million unique TCR sequences. Among almost 400 genotyped donors of the cohort, an average of roughly 240,000 unique TCR beta nucleotide sequences were sequenced per donor, about a sixth of them non-productive. The number of donors typed differed by locus, with about 620-630 for A, B, C, DRB1 and DQB1, 522 for DQA1, 600 to 610 for DPA1, and some 440 for DPB1. A later analysis re-analyzed previously published TCR beta repertoires from roughly 600 donors and added high-resolution HLA genotyping to study TCR occurrence patterns. Donor age, sex, ethnicity and CMV serostatus were compiled together with the repertoire data. Of the roughly 390 genotyped donors, 65% to 90% were placed in the genetic ancestry cluster associated with self-reported Caucasian donors. In addition to the first cohort of 500 to 850 subjects, a separate validation cohort of 130 or so different subjects was used. High-throughput TCR immunosequencing, statistical association of individual TCRs with disease status, and machine learning were combined to predict cytomegalovirus infection status. In an earlier analysis of 500 to 650 of the donors, high-throughput TCR beta sequencing was used to judge whether each TCR beta V gene segment behaved as functional or pseudogenic. Summary of the overall study and its limitations: A further reported finding was that TCR beta sequences accurately predicted the HLA-A and HLA-B alleles for most subjects in the first cohort. In a later analysis, about 17,000 TCR beta sequences were associated with specific HLA alleles at a false discovery rate of 0.05. Roughly uniform sequencing depth across donors was assumed in presence/absence analyses, although this assumption may not hold. In a later analysis, the rate of TCR association differed among HLA loci, with DRB1 alleles having the most associated TCRs and HLA-C alleles having the fewest. Because HLA typing was missing for some donors at each locus, association tests included only the typed subset. According to a later analysis, parvovirus B19, influenza, CMV and Epstein-Barr virus appeared linked to several top co-occurrence clusters. Linkage disequilibrium might explain the correlated functional status among segregating V segments, but an unknown experimental factor could not be ruled out. A cluster of highly shared sequence variants was judged likely to represent a technical artifact of the sequencing pipeline. While some public TCRs were present in many individuals, most TCR sequences turned up only very rarely across donors. In this cohort, only TCR beta chains were sequenced, and detectable features were limited by the absence of alpha or paired-chain data. Broadly in line with IMGT annotations, most TCR beta V segments showed up in productive rearrangements about 90% or about 30% of the time in an earlier analysis of about 500 of the donors. In vitro tests confirmed that a few of the cytomegalovirus-associated TCR beta chains recognize cytomegalovirus antigens. Immune exposure information for the cohort was limited to CMV serostatus. Because counts were too low, roughly 17 rarely observed V segments, including chromosome 9 orphons, were left out of the earlier analysis of about 620 of the donors. The authors suggested that the approach could potentially be extended to other disease states and immunological phenotypes. Cytomegalovirus status was reported to be diagnosed by the classifier with high specificity and sensitivity in both the original and validation cohorts. The study gave a list of over 150 TCR beta chains associated with cytomegalovirus. In a later analysis, most CMV-associated TCR beta chains were found to appear HLA-restricted, with HLA associations seemingly driven largely by CMV exposure. The 87-base-pair reads could not distinguish some IMGT-functional V segments, including TRBV6-2 and TRBV6-3, so those segments were excluded. When HLA alleles, especially DR and DQ, strongly co-occurred, attributing TCR associations to individual alleles was difficult. In a later analysis, HLA-associated TCR beta chains were found to be more clonally expanded and to have lower generation probabilities than equally common non-associated chains. Compared with the approximately 600-donor mean, donors in an Asian-associated ancestry cluster had fewer N-insertions in productive TCRs, according to a later genetic analysis. In a later genetic analysis, a missense DCLRE1C variant was associated with V-gene and J-gene trimming of TCR beta chains, and the association was replicated in an independent cohort.

Receptors were amplified or captured by the immunoSEQ multiplex PCR assay. The multiplex PCR relied on a mix of 60 forward primers for TCR Vbeta segments and 13 reverse primers for TCR Jbeta segments. The CDR3 region of rearranged TCR beta genes was amplified from genomic DNA with a multiplex PCR assay. The Illumina HiSeq System was used to sequence the amplified TCR beta libraries as 87-base-pair reads. Concerning the study's data processing: A later analysis tallied tens of millions of unique TCR beta chains across the 700 or so repertoires, and approximately 12 million of those chains were shared by two or more donors. To remove PCR and sequencing errors, raw reads were error-corrected and collapsed into unique sequences using a nearest-neighbor algorithm that merged closely related sequences. V, D and J gene segments were assigned by aligning CDR3 sequences to IMGT reference sequences. For a sequence to be retained, a match of at least six nucleotides to both a V gene segment and a J gene segment was required. A rearrangement was called productive if the CDR3 had no stop codons and remained in frame with V and J, and every other rearrangement was called non-productive. CDR3 was defined by IMGT convention, running from the second conserved V-encoded cysteine to the conserved J-encoded phenylalanine. The earlier analysis of 500 to 600 of the donors excluded sequences that lacked an unambiguous match to a single V gene segment. An earlier analysis of 587 of the donors called V segments functional above 56.7% productive rearrangements and segregating when the between-donor standard deviation exceeded 5%. A statistical classification framework was built to diagnose cytomegalovirus status from the catalog of TCR beta chain sequences. In a later analysis, V and J genes were assigned by comparing TCR nucleotide sequences against IMGT/GENE-DB human TR gene sequences. In a later analysis, CDR3 sequences and most-parsimonious VDJ recombination scenarios were assigned using the TCRdist pipeline. In a later analysis, every TCR beta chain was defined by the combination of its CDR3 amino acid sequence and its V-gene family, and reads without a unique V-gene family were dropped. To address suspected cross-contamination and a sequencing artifact, a later analysis removed over 500 highly shared, low-generation-probability nucleotide sequences. In a later analysis, a clonal expansion index was calculated for each public chain from normalized within-repertoire ranks of inferred template counts. Generation probabilities in a later analysis came from a VDJ recombination model fitted to out-of-frame rearrangements, and those results were checked against IGoR. A later analysis scored TCR-TCR, TCR-HLA and TCR-CMV co-occurrence with hypergeometric tests, applying a repertoire-size bias correction to TCR pairs. To estimate false discovery rates, a later analysis permuted the HLA or CMV assignments 20 times. A later analysis grouped co-occurring TCRs with DBSCAN, adding TCRdist sequence similarity when clustering within HLA-allele-positive subsets. Repertoires with fewer than 30,000 or more than 120,000 public chains were left out of co-occurrence clustering, as were a handful of repertoires with anomalous nucleotide sharing. TCRdb holds this immuneACCESS table with in-frame rearrangements only. Some clones are missing; in checked studies, unresolved V genes explain under half, and the rest has no known cause. V and J calls plus clone size are reproduced from that table; the DNA served to infer D and trimming. Present in this sample are 130,000 to 150,000 clones, around three quarters of which were seen just once. The ten top clones hold about 3% of the sample.

The sequence derives from a man in his forties in good health and CMV-seropositive. The sequence links TRBV5-1 to TRBJ2-5, and 9 junction bases match TRBD2. The end of the DNA aligns better with TRBJ2-7, so the J call may be wrong. Source material: PBMCs. The sequence in DNA is TGCGCCAGCAGCTTGGATGCGGGAGGGCCCTACGAGCAGTACTTC. Its translation is CASSLDAGGPYEQYF.